This T cell receptor (beta chain) was documented in a study of blood T cells in healthy people across ages. Caucasian individuals from Russia who were healthy and aged about 6 to 95 acted as donors. This clonotype was recorded a few times. What it recognizes is unknown. The CDR3 loop spans 10 amino acids. CDR1 and CDR2 from the germline V gene are SQVTM and ANQGSEA. Deletions cut 6 bases from V and 9 bases from J, with 12 bases between. Next came a second PCR, run for about 7 to 12 cycles, which used a sample-barcoded 5' primer along with a J-beta primer mix. TCRdb itself ran the 5' RACE reads through MiXCR, one entry per CDR3 protein. Here the sample spans about 930,000 distinct CDR3 sequences, roughly 29% being singletons. Study-wide results and limits: PBMCs that were unsorted prevented a conclusive naive versus antigen-experienced comparison. Expanded clonotype changes were possibly confounded by unknown donor CMV status.

This sample was shared with a second study, whose subject was T cells of mothers and their children. From that study: The M1S primer of the second PCR added sample barcodes and 2-4 random nucleotides.

This receptor was taken from a woman in her 40s in good health. Sequenced sample: blood. The chain employs TRBV29-1 and TRBJ2-7, with D possibly TRBD2 on 6 matching bases. The CDR3, as DNA: TGCAGCGTCCTGGAGGGTCGGCAGTACTTC. This gives the protein CSVLEGRQYF.